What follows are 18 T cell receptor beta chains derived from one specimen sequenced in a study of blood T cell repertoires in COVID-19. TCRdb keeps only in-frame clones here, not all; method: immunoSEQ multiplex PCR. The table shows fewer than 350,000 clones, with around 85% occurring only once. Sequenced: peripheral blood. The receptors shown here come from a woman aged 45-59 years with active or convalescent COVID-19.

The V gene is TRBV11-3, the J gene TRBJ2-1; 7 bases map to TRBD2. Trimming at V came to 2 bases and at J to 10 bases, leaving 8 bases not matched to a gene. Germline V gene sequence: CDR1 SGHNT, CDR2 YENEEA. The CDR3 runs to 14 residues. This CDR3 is CASSLREVNWEQFF. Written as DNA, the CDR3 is TGTGCCAGCAGCTTACGGGAGGTCAACTGGGAGCAGTTCTTC.

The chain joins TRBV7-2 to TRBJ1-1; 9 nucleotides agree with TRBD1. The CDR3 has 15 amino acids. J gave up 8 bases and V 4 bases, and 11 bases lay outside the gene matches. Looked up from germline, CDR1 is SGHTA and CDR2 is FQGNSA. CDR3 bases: TGTGCCAGCAGCTCAAAGCCGGGACAGGGATCCGAAGCTTTCTTT. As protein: CASSSKPGQGSEAFF.

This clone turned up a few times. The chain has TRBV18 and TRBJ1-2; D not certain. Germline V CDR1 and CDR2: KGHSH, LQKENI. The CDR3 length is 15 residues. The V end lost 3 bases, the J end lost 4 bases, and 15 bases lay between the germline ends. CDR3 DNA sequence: TGTGCCAGCTCACCTAGTGGGCAGGCTACCTATGGCTACACCTTC. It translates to CASSPSGQATYGYTF.

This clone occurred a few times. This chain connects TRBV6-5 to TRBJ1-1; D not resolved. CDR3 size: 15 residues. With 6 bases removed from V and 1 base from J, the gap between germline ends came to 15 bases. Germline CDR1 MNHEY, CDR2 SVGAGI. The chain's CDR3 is CASRVGRTENTEAFF. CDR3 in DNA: TGTGCCAGCAGAGTTGGGAGAACAGAGAACACTGAAGCTTTCTTT.

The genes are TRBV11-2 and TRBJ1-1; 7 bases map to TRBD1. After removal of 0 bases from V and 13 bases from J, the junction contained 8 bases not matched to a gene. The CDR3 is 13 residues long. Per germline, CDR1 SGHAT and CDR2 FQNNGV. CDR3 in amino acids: CASSLDDRDPYFF. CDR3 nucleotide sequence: TGTGCCAGCAGCTTAGACGACAGGGACCCCTATTTCTTT.

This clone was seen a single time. The CDR3 sequence is CASSPPGPGASEKLFF. CDR3 nucleotides: TGTGCCAGCAGCCCCCCTGGCCCAGGGGCCTCAGAAAAACTGTTTTTT. The chain carries TRBV28 and TRBJ1-4; the D gene is possibly TRBD1 (6 bases). CDR3 length: 16 residues. Germline loops: CDR1 MDHEN, CDR2 SYDVKM. Deletions cut 6 bases from V and 8 bases from J, with 22 bases between.

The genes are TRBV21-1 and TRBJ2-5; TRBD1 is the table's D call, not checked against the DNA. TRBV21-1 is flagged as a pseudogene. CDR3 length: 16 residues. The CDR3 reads CASSKGEGVSGETQYF. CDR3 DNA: TGTGCCAGCAGCAAAGGAGAAGGGGTCTCAGGGGAGACCCAGTACTTC.

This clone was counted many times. The CDR3 DNA sequence: TGTGCCAGCAGCCCCACGACAGGGGTGTATGGCTACACCTTC. It codes for CASSPTTGVYGYTF. The J gene is TRBJ1-2, the V gene TRBV7-9; TRBD1 matches at 8 bases. V gave up 5 bases and J gave up 5 bases; unmatched junction bases: 7. In germline, CDR1 is SEHNR, CDR2 FQNEAQ (reference sequence). The CDR3 loop spans 14 amino acids.

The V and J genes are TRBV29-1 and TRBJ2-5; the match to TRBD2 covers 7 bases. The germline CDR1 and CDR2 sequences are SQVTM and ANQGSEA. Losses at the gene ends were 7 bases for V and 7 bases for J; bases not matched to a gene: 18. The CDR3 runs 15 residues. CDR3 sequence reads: CSGGGGSMSLVTQYF. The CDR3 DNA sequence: TGCAGCGGTGGGGGAGGGTCCATGTCTTTGGTGACCCAGTACTTC.

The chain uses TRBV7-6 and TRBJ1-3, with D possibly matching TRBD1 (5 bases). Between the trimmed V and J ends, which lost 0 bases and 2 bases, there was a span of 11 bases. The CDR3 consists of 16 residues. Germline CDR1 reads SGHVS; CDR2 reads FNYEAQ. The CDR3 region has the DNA TGTGCCAGCAGCTTAGCCGGCGCAGGGACTGGAAACACCATATATTTT. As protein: CASSLAGAGTGNTIYF.

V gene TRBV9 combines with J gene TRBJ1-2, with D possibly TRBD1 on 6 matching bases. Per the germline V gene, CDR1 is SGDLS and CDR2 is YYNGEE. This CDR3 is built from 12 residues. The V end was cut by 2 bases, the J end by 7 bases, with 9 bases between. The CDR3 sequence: CASSVPRGGYTF. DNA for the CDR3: TGTGCCAGCAGCGTTCCCAGGGGTGGCTACACCTTC.

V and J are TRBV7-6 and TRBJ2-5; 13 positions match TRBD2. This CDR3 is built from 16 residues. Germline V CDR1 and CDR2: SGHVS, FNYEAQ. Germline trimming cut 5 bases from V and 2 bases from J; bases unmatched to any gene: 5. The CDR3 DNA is TGTGCCAGCAGCCAGATGGGACTAGCGGGGCAAGAGACCCAGTACTTC. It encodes CASSQMGLAGQETQYF.

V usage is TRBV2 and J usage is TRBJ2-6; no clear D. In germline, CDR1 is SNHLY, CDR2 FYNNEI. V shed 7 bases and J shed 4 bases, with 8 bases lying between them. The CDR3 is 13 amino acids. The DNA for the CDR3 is TGTGCCAGCATAATGTCGGGGGCCAACGTCCTGACTTTC. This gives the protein CASIMSGANVLTF.

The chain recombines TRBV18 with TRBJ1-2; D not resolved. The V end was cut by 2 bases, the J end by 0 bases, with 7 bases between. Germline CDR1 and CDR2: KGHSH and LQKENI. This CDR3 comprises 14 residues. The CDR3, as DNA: TGTGCCAGCTCACCAGAACAGACTAACTATGGCTACACCTTC. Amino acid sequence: CASSPEQTNYGYTF.

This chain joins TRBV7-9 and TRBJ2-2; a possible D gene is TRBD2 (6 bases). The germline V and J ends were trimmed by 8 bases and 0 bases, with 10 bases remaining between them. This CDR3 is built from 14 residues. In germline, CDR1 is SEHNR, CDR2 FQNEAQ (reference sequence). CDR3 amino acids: CASRGGTNTGELFF. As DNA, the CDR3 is TGTGCCAGCCGGGGCGGGACGAACACCGGGGAGCTGTTTTTT.

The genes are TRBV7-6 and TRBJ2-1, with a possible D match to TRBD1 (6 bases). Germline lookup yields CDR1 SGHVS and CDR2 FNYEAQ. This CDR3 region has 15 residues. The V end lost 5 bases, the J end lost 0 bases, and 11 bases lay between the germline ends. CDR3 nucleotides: TGTGCCAGCAGCCCCACAGGGCCCTCCTACAATGAGCAGTTCTTC. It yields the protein CASSPTGPSYNEQFF.

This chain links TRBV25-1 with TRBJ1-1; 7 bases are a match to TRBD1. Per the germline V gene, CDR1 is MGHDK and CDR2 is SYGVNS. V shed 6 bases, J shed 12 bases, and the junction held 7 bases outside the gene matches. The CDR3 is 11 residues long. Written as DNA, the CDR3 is TGTGCCAGCAGCTCAGGGGGTTATACTTTCTTT. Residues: CASSSGGYTFF.

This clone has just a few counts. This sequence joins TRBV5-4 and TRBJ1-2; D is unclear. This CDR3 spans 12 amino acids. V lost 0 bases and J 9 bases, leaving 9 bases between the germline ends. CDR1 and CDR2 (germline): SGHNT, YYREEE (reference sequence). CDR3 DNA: TGTGCCAGCAGCTTGGCCTCAGTTAGCTACACCTTC. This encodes CASSLASVSYTF.